This T cell receptor beta chain was captured by sequencing in a study of control samples from healthy donors and cancer patients. Sequencing used immunoSEQ multiplex PCR; TCRdb keeps in-frame clones, though not all of them. Here the sample spans tens of thousands of clones, 86% being singletons. Sequencing input: PBMCs. This clonotype was obtained from a woman in her thirties or forties with lung cancer.

CDR3 DNA sequence: TGCGCCAGCAGCTTCAGGGGAGAGACCCAGTACTTC. Amino acid sequence: CASSFRGETQYF. This chain uses TRBV5-1 with TRBJ2-5; possibly TRBD1 for D (6 bases). V was pared by 2 bases and J by 4 bases, with 6 bases between. Per germline, CDR1 SGHRS and CDR2 YFSETQ. CDR3 size: 12 residues.